This TCR beta chain was observed in a study of regulatory T cells in long-lasting Graves disease. Regarding the study as a whole: Newly diagnosed Graves' patients exceeded persistent ones in TCR diversity. Persistent disease was characterized by preferential usage of TRBV28, TRBJ1-2 and TRBJ2-5.

Noted time point: persistent/refractory GD, antithyroid drugs over 5 years with positive TRAb. Generation of the TCR library employed RNA extracted from PBMCs. Graves' disease diagnoses followed American Thyroid Association guidelines. V lost 3 bases to trimming and J lost 8 bases, with 16 bases between them. This CDR3 comprises 13 residues. CDR1 is SQVTM, CDR2 ANQGSEA, per germline. Comments on this clonotype: What it binds is not known.

iRepertoire HTBI primers and Arm-PCR of CDR3 regions built TCR beta libraries. TCRdb independently ran MiXCR on the multiplex PCR reads; one entry per CDR3 protein. The sample shows 300,000 to 500,000 distinct CDR3 sequences, around 20% of them seen only once. This chain joins TRBV29-1 and TRBJ1-2; the D gene is possibly TRBD1 (6 bases). The source was peripheral blood mononuclear cells (PBMCs), collected when the disease was refractory, from a patient treated with antithyroid drugs. The sequence was collected from a female donor with Graves disease. The CDR3 DNA reads as TGCAGCGTTGACGGGCAGGGGATTAAGGGCTACACCTTC. It is translated as CSVDGQGIKGYTF.